A single sample is the source of the 26 T cell receptor beta chains below, sequenced in a study of early T cells in non-severe SARS-CoV-2 infection. TCRdb passed the 5' RACE reads through MiXCR, listing each CDR3 protein once. Of roughly 29,000 distinct CDR3 sequences detected, around 5.8% appear once; the ten largest clones hold 34%. Sequenced material: whole blood, taken at baseline. These TCRs come from an adult who was a healthcare worker with PCR-confirmed SARS-CoV-2 infection or an uninfected control (not recorded which).

This clonotype was recorded many times. The rearrangement joins TRBV2 to TRBJ2-2, with TRBD1 matching 8 bases. The CDR3 consists of 15 residues. CDR1 and CDR2 from the germline V gene are SNHLY and FYNNEI. After removal of 7 bases from V and 4 bases from J, the junction contained 8 bases not matched to a gene. The CDR3 loop is CASNGQGRSTGELFF. As DNA, the CDR3 is TGTGCCAGCAACGGACAGGGAAGGTCCACCGGGGAGCTGTTTTTT.

This clonotype was counted ten times or more. V gene TRBV18 combines with J gene TRBJ1-1; 7 bases are shared with TRBD1. Trimming took 1 base from V and 5 from J; bases not matched to a gene: 10. Germline CDR1 KGHSH, CDR2 LQKENI. This CDR3 comprises 16 residues. In nucleotides, the CDR3 is TGTGCCAGCTCACCACTGACAGGGTGGGCAGGGACTGAAGCTTTCTTT. Residues: CASSPLTGWAGTEAFF.

Regarding this clonotype: It may be a read error: a sequence one base away is much more abundant. The chain employs TRBV5-1 and TRBJ2-3; D unresolved. V dropped 1 base and J dropped 5 bases, with 17 bases sitting between them. There are 16 residues in the CDR3. Per the germline V gene, CDR1 is SGHRS and CDR2 is YFSETQ. The CDR3 loop is CASSLSASSAVDTQYF. CDR3 DNA sequence: TGCGCCAGCAGCTTGAGTGCATCTAGTGCGGTAGATACGCAGTATTTT. Drawing the rest from reference TRBV5-1 and TRBJ2-3, the complete variable domain is KAGVTQTPRYLIKTRGQQVTLSCSPISGHRSVSWYQQTPGQGLQFLFEYFSETQRNKGNFPGRFSGRQFSNSRSEMNVSTLELGDSALYLCASSLSASSAVDTQYFGPGTRLTVL.

The chain has TRBV5-4 and TRBJ2-5, with TRBD1 matching 10 bases. This CDR3 is built from 15 residues. V was pared by 2 bases and J by 3 bases, with 4 bases of the junction left unmatched. CDR1 is SGHNT, CDR2 YYREEE, per germline (reference sequence). The chain's CDR3 is CASSLRGQGKETQYF. In DNA, the CDR3 is TGTGCCAGCAGCTTAAGGGGACAGGGGAAAGAGACCCAGTACTTC. The full variable domain, with the rest looked up from reference TRBV5-4 and TRBJ2-5, is ETGVTQSPTHLIKTRGQQVTLRCSSQSGHNTVSWYQQALGQGPQFIFQYYREEENGRGNFPPRFSGLQFPNYSSELNVNALELDDSALYLCASSLRGQGKETQYFGPGTRLLVL.

Many counts were recorded for this clonotype. This chain joins TRBV30 and TRBJ2-7; D is undetermined. This CDR3 has 11 amino acids. In germline, CDR1 is GTSNPN, CDR2 SVGIG (reference sequence). V was cut by 6 bases and J by 6 bases, with 12 bases left in between. This CDR3 is CACEVRVEQYF. CDR3 DNA: TGTGCCTGCGAAGTAAGGGTCGAGCAGTACTTC. Filled out from reference TRBV30 and TRBJ2-7, the complete variable domain reads SQTIHQWPATLVQPVGSPLSLECTVEGTSNPNLYWYRQAAGRGLQLLFYSVGIGQISSEVPQNLSASRPQDRQFILSSKKLLLSDSGFYLCACEVRVEQYFGPGTRLTVT.

This clonotype showed up just a few times. This chain uses TRBV18 with TRBJ2-5; 7 positions agree with TRBD1. CDR1 is KGHSH, CDR2 LQKENI, per germline. This CDR3 has 15 amino acids. With V trimmed by 4 bases and J by 1 base, 6 bases remained unmatched. The CDR3, as DNA: TGTGCCAGCTCACACCCCGACAGGGCCCAAGAGACCCAGTACTTC. It codes for CASSHPDRAQETQYF. The variable domain in full, with the rest retrieved from reference TRBV18 and TRBJ2-5, is NAGVMQNPRHLVRRRGQEARLRCSPMKGHSHVYWYRQLPEEGLKFMVYLQKENIIDESGMPKERFSAEFPKEGPSILRIQQVVRGDSAAYFCASSHPDRAQETQYFGPGTRLLVL.

This rearrangement joins TRBV7-3 to TRBJ2-2; 8 bases agree with TRBD2. From germline, CDR1 is SGHTA and CDR2 FQGTGA. The CDR3 has 15 residues. V was clipped by 2 bases and J by 4 bases; unmatched bases: 3. DNA for the CDR3: TGTGCCAGCAGCTTATCGGGAGGGATCACCGGGGAGCTGTTTTTT. Amino acid sequence: CASSLSGGITGELFF.

This clonotype was picked up many times. This sequence joins TRBV6-5 and TRBJ2-7; 11 bases line up with TRBD2. Losses at the gene ends were 6 bases for V and 4 bases for J; bases not matched to a gene: 8. This CDR3 contains 15 residues. Germline lookup yields CDR1 MNHEY and CDR2 SVGAGI. CDR3 sequence: CASRDLAGGRYEQYF. CDR3 nucleotides: TGTGCCAGCAGAGATCTAGCGGGGGGTCGTTACGAGCAGTACTTC.

J is TRBJ2-1 and V is TRBV29-1, with D possibly matching TRBD1 (6 bases). This CDR3 region has 15 residues. Per the germline V gene, CDR1 is SQVTM and CDR2 is ANQGSEA. Trimming took off 3 bases at V and 3 bases at J, with 15 bases between the two ends. The CDR3 region is CSVDGTLRRYNEQFF. For the CDR3, the DNA is TGCAGCGTTGACGGGACACTTAGACGCTACAATGAGCAGTTCTTC.

V usage is TRBV28 and J usage is TRBJ2-7; tentative D call: TRBD2 (6 bases). The V gene's germline CDR1 is MDHEN and CDR2 SYDVKM. Trimming removed 5 bases from V and 6 bases from J, with 17 bases in between. The CDR3 runs to 14 residues. In nucleotides, the CDR3 is TGTGCCAGCAGTGGGACTCCCGACGGGTTCGAGCAGTACTTC. Translated, it gives CASSGTPDGFEQYF.

This clonotype has a count of ten or more. V usage is TRBV6-5 and J usage is TRBJ2-1; D perhaps matches TRBD1 (8 bases). Germline CDR1 and CDR2: MNHEY and SVGAGI. The CDR3 consists of 15 residues. V was shortened by 0 bases and J by 7 bases, with 13 bases between the two germline ends. The CDR3 here is CASSYSYRGGNEQFF. CDR3 DNA: TGTGCCAGCAGTTACTCGTACAGGGGGGGGAATGAGCAGTTCTTC.

This clonotype was observed at least ten times. The V gene is TRBV19, the J gene TRBJ2-7; D tentatively fits TRBD1 or TRBD2 (5 bases each). CDR1 and CDR2 from the germline V gene are LNHDA and SQIVND (reference sequence). With 10 bases removed from V and 3 bases from J, the gap between germline ends came to 22 bases. The CDR3 extends over 15 amino acids. This CDR3 is CATPTPGPVFYEQYF. The CDR3 DNA reads TGTGCCACTCCCACGCCGGGACCGGTTTTCTACGAGCAGTACTTC.

Concerning this clonotype: Since a much larger clone is just one base distant, this may be a read error. The chain uses TRBV19 and TRBJ2-5; 8 bases line up with TRBD1. The CDR3 totals 13 residues. The germline CDR1 and CDR2 sequences are LNHDA and SQIVND (reference sequence). In DNA, the CDR3 is TGTGTCAGTAGCAGGGGGCTCAGAGAGACCCAGTACTTC. This encodes CVSSRGLRETQYF.

This sequence joins TRBV9 and TRBJ2-3; D uncertain. Germline lookup yields CDR1 SGDLS and CDR2 YYNGEE. The V end was cut by 0 bases, the J end by 0 bases, with 2 bases between. The CDR3 is 13 amino acids. The CDR3 is CASSVGSTDTQYF. CDR3 DNA: TGTGCCAGCAGCGTAGGTAGCACAGATACGCAGTATTTT.

This clonotype came up many times. V usage is TRBV11-3 and J usage is TRBJ1-1, with a tentative D call TRBD1 (5 bases). CDR1 is SGHNT and CDR2 is YENEEA in the germline V gene. The length of the CDR3 is 16 residues. The ends were cut back, 0 bases at V and 0 bases at J, with 11 bases in the middle. The CDR3 region has the DNA TGTGCCAGCAGCTTAGAGTCAGGGAGAATGAACACTGAAGCTTTCTTT. Its translation is CASSLESGRMNTEAFF.

This clonotype has a count of ten or more. The V and J genes are TRBV7-3 and TRBJ2-1; 8 positions match TRBD1. The CDR3 is 15 residues long. The V and J ends lost 5 bases and 5 bases, in that order; junction bases with no gene match: 8. Germline V gives CDR1 SGHTA, CDR2 FQGTGA. The CDR3 is CASSPDRVAHNEQFF. CDR3 nucleotide sequence: TGTGCCAGCAGCCCGGACAGGGTTGCCCACAATGAGCAGTTCTTC.

The chain employs TRBV5-6 and TRBJ2-3; D not certain. CDR1 and CDR2 (germline): SGHDT, YYEEEE. V gave up 6 bases and J gave up 0 bases, with 17 bases separating them. The CDR3 has 16 amino acids. The CDR3 here is CASTGWGIVSTDTQYF. The CDR3 bases are TGTGCCAGCACCGGATGGGGTATTGTTAGCACAGATACGCAGTATTTT. Looking up the rest from reference TRBV5-6 and TRBJ2-3 gives the full variable domain: DAGVTQSPTHLIKTRGQQVTLRCSPKSGHDTVSWYQQALGQGPQFIFQYYEEEERQRGNFPDRFSGHQFPNYSSELNVNALLLGDSALYLCASTGWGIVSTDTQYFGPGTRLTVL.

In this sample, this clonotype turned up many times. The V and J genes are TRBV6-1 and TRBJ2-1; the match to TRBD1 covers 10 bases. The germline V gene has CDR1 MNHNS and CDR2 SASEGT. The CDR3 totals 15 residues. V lost 6 bases to trimming and J lost 11 bases; unmatched junction nucleotides: 13. CDR3 sequence: CASSPWTGGDLKQFF. The CDR3 bases are TGTGCCAGCAGCCCGTGGACAGGGGGGGACCTGAAGCAGTTCTTC.

This chain connects TRBV7-2 to TRBJ1-1; tentative D call: TRBD1 (6 bases). Deletions cut 6 bases from V and 6 bases from J, with 14 bases between. CDR3 length: 13 amino acids. Germline CDR1 reads SGHTA; CDR2 reads FQGNSA. The CDR3 here is CASSPRQDAEAFF. The CDR3 nucleotides are TGTGCCAGCAGTCCGCGACAGGACGCTGAAGCTTTCTTT.

This chain connects TRBV28 to TRBJ2-2; D ambiguous. The CDR3 spans 12 residues. Germline V gives CDR1 MDHEN, CDR2 SYDVKM. The V and J ends lost 2 bases and 5 bases respectively, with 3 bases between them. CDR3 amino acids: CASSLRTGELFF. Here the CDR3 DNA reads TGTGCCAGCAGTTTACGTACCGGGGAGCTGTTTTTT. Looking up the rest from reference TRBV28 and TRBJ2-2 gives the full variable domain: DVKVTQSSRYLVKRTGEKVFLECVQDMDHENMFWYRQDPGLGLRLIYFSYDVKMKEKGDIPEGYSVSREKKERFSLILESASTNQTSMYLCASSLRTGELFFGEGSRLTVL.

This clonotype has at least ten counts. V usage is TRBV27 and J usage is TRBJ1-1, with D hard to call. Germline V gene sequence: CDR1 MNHEY, CDR2 SMNVEV (reference sequence). V gave up 2 bases and J gave up 0 bases, with 4 bases separating them. CDR3 length equals 13 residues. The CDR3 DNA follows: TGTGCCAGCAGTTTAATGGTGAACACTGAAGCTTTCTTT. Translating gives CASSLMVNTEAFF.

There are many counts of this clonotype. This chain joins TRBV25-1 and TRBJ2-5; no firm D call. The CDR3 runs 11 residues. Trimming removed 1 base at V and 5 bases at J, with 2 bases between. Germline CDR1 and CDR2: MGHDK and SYGVNS. CDR3 amino acids: CASSESETQYF. In DNA, the CDR3 is TGTGCCAGCAGTGAATCGGAGACCCAGTACTTC.

Many counts were recorded for this clonotype. V and J are TRBV6-5 and TRBJ1-1; TRBD1 might be the D (6 bases). The CDR3 has 12 amino acids. Trimming shortened V by 6 bases and J by 8 bases, and 13 bases separated the two germline ends. From germline, CDR1 is MNHEY and CDR2 SVGAGI. CDR3 sequence reads: CASSRSGTEAFF. The CDR3 region has the DNA TGTGCCAGCAGCCGTTCCGGGACAGAAGCTTTCTTT.

The chain is built from TRBV7-3 and TRBJ2-5; TRBD2 aligns across 7 bases. The CDR3 is 16 residues long. Germline V gene sequence: CDR1 SGHTA, CDR2 FQGTGA. The trim removed 3 bases at V and 4 bases at J, leaving 11 bases unmatched. The CDR3 sequence is CASSFKRGRHRETQYF. CDR3 DNA sequence: TGTGCCAGCAGCTTTAAGCGGGGCCGCCACAGAGAGACCCAGTACTTC.

The V and J genes are TRBV30 and TRBJ1-5; 8 bases align to TRBD1. The trim removed 5 bases at V and 5 bases at J, leaving 8 bases unmatched. The CDR3 loop spans 14 amino acids. Per the germline V gene, CDR1 is GTSNPN and CDR2 is SVGIG (reference sequence). Here the CDR3 reads CAWGTGGMDQPQHF. The CDR3 DNA reads TGTGCCTGGGGGACAGGAGGAATGGATCAGCCCCAGCATTTT.

This clonotype was observed at least ten times. The chain carries TRBV11-3 and TRBJ2-2; maybe TRBD2 (6 bases). Trimming took 5 bases from V and 7 from J, leaving 14 bases between them. CDR1 SGHNT and CDR2 YENEEA come from the germline V gene. The CDR3 runs 14 residues. CDR3 amino acids: CASSPIGEVGELFF. The DNA for the CDR3 is TGTGCCAGCAGCCCAATTGGGGAGGTCGGGGAGCTGTTTTTT.